Detailed here is one TCR beta chain. Unique molecular identifiers were incorporated during preparation of the TCRbeta library. Each CDR3 protein gets one entry after TCRdb re-called the PCR reads with MiXCR. The sample lists 350,000 to 400,000 distinct CDR3 sequences; about an eighth were seen once. These data are taken from a study of T-cell reconstitution after alpha-beta-depleted transplantation in children. The V end was cut by 0 bases, the J end by 6 bases, with 9 bases between. This CDR3 is 14 amino acids long. Germline loops: CDR1 SGHRS, CDR2 YFSETQ. The source was PBMCs, collected from the stem cell graft. V gene TRBV5-1 combines with J gene TRBJ2-2, with D unresolved. The clonotype was recovered from a human donor who donated a stem cell graft to a child with Fanconi anemia. The chain's CDR3 is CASSLVFESGELFF. The CDR3 region has the DNA TGCGCCAGCAGCTTGGTGTTCGAATCCGGGGAGCTGTTTTTT.